This T cell receptor (beta chain) derives from a study of beta chain features in type 1 diabetes. Expressed TCRB transcripts were sequenced, since all the RNA that had been isolated was reverse transcribed. Only in-frame clones appear in the TCRdb table, and some are missing; sequencing was by immunoSEQ multiplex PCR. The repertoire holds a few hundred thousand clones, with just over 20% as singletons. CDR1 SGHDT and CDR2 YYEEEE come from the germline V gene. V shed 3 bases and J shed 2 bases, with 15 bases lying between them. This CDR3 has 16 residues. Study-wide findings and caveats: Type 1 diabetes patients had TCRB CDR3s that were shorter (moderately but significantly so) in all four CD4+ subsets.

Concerning this clone: What it recognizes is unknown.

This TCR derives from a woman aged 40 to 50 with type 1 diabetes. Sequenced material: naive CD4+ T cells from blood. The chain uses TRBV5-6 and TRBJ1-5, with no clear D. In DNA form, the CDR3 reads TGTGCCAGCAGCTCCCGACGCGGGGAGGGCAATCAGCCCCAGCATTTT. Protein sequence: CASSSRRGEGNQPQHF.